Shown below are 6 T cell receptor beta chains from a single sample sequenced in a study of T cell responses to AZD1222 COVID-19 vaccine. Generated by immunoSEQ multiplex PCR, the TCRdb table keeps only in-frame clones and is missing some. The data contain more than 75,000 clones, 90% of them singletons. Sequences were derived from peripheral blood, sampled on day 0 of AZD1222 vaccination. The receptors were sampled from an adult in good health.

The chain has TRBV5-1 and TRBJ2-7, with TRBD2 matching 8 bases. With 3 bases clipped from V and 3 bases from J, the junction kept 5 bases outside the gene matches. The CDR3 has 14 residues. Germline V gene data show CDR1 as SGHRS and CDR2 as YFSETQ. The CDR3 region has the DNA TGCGCCAGCAGCTCTCGGACTAGCAGCTACGAGCAGTACTTC. This codes for CASSSRTSSYEQYF.

The chain employs TRBV5-4 and TRBJ1-1, with 7 bases fitting TRBD1. Per germline, CDR1 SGHNT and CDR2 YYREEE (reference sequence). V lost 4 bases, J lost 4 bases, and 7 bases stayed unmatched. The length of the CDR3 is 14 residues. CDR3 sequence (DNA): TGTGCCAGCAGCCCTACAAACAGGGGCACTGAAGCTTTCTTT. This encodes CASSPTNRGTEAFF. Complete variable domain (other parts from reference TRBV5-4 and TRBJ1-1): ETGVTQSPTHLIKTRGQQVTLRCSSQSGHNTVSWYQQALGQGPQFIFQYYREEENGRGNFPPRFSGLQFPNYSSELNVNALELDDSALYLCASSPTNRGTEAFFGQGTRLTVV.

V is TRBV9 and J is TRBJ2-7; TRBD2 is a possible D gene (6 bases). Trimming shortened V by 4 bases and J by 0 bases, and 14 bases separated the two germline ends. Germline loops: CDR1 SGDLS, CDR2 YYNGEE. The CDR3 length is 15 residues. For the CDR3, the DNA is TGTGCCAGCAGCCGGGGCGGGACGACCTCCTACGAGCAGTACTTC. This encodes CASSRGGTTSYEQYF.

V and J are TRBV10-3 and TRBJ2-7; D is undetermined. CDR3 length: 14 residues. CDR1 and CDR2 (germline): ENHRY, SYGVKD. Trimming cost V 3 bases and J 5 bases, with 14 bases left between them. The CDR3 loop reads CAISDKVKQNEQYF. CDR3 in DNA: TGTGCCATCAGTGACAAGGTAAAACAGAACGAGCAGTACTTC.

This clone was detected only a few times. V gene TRBV6-5 combines with J gene TRBJ1-2; tentative D call: TRBD1 (5 bases). CDR3 length: 14 amino acids. V was cut by 5 bases and J by 4 bases, with 14 bases left in between. From germline, CDR1 is MNHEY and CDR2 SVGAGI. The DNA for the CDR3 is TGTGCCAGCAGTCGACAGTCGACCATCTATGGCTACACCTTC. Translating it yields CASSRQSTIYGYTF.

The V gene is TRBV28, the J gene TRBJ1-3; no reliable D call. The CDR3 runs to 13 residues. CDR1 is MDHEN, CDR2 SYDVKM, per germline. Trimming shortened V by 6 bases and J by 0 bases, and 6 bases separated the two germline ends. CDR3 in DNA: TGTGCCAGCAGGGACCACTCTGGAAACACCATATATTTT. It translates to CASRDHSGNTIYF.